This T cell receptor beta chain was recorded in a study of chemoradiotherapy in HPV16-positive cancers. Sequenced by immunoSEQ multiplex PCR; TCRdb stores in-frame clones only, minus some. The repertoire consists of about 15,000 clones, with about three quarters occurring once and the leading ten covering roughly 1.3%. General study results and limits: Candidate HPV-specific clones and E7-related TCR motifs grew in tumor during treatment.

Comment on this clone: Its specificity is not known.

The germline CDR1 and CDR2 sequences are SGHVS and FQNEAQ. Trimming removed 3 bases from V and 2 bases from J; junction bases left unmatched: 6. The CDR3 consists of 18 residues. The source of this sequence is a human donor with HPV-associated anogenital cancer. This material was collected from a patient who underwent chemoradiotherapy. The genes are TRBV7-8 and TRBJ2-1; 14 bases fit TRBD2. The DNA for the CDR3 is TGTGCCAGCAGCTTGTCCGGGACTAGCGGGGGCCCCTACAATGAGCAGTTCTTC. It translates to CASSLSGTSGGPYNEQFF. Drawing the rest from reference TRBV7-8 and TRBJ2-1, the complete variable domain is GAGVSQSPRYKVAKRGQDVALRCDPISGHVSLFWYQQALGQGPEFLTYFQNEAQLDKSGLPSDRFFAERPEGSVSTLKIQRTQQEDSAVYLCASSLSGTSGGPYNEQFFGPGTRLTVL.